Following are 10 T cell receptor beta chains from one sample sequenced in a study of early T cells in non-severe SARS-CoV-2 infection. TCRdb called the 5' RACE reads again in MiXCR, with one record for every CDR3 protein. In the table there are tens of thousands of distinct CDR3 sequences, around 15% of which are singletons. The sample was whole blood, taken at baseline. The source of these receptors is an adult who was a healthcare worker with PCR-confirmed SARS-CoV-2 infection or an uninfected control (not recorded which).

This clonotype was seen a few times. The CDR3 DNA follows: TGTGCCAGCAGTTTAGGGACTAGCGGCTACGAGCAGTACTTC. Its translation: CASSLGTSGYEQYF. The rearrangement joins TRBV28 to TRBJ2-7; 11 bases map to TRBD2. Unmatched junction bases numbered 0, after V lost 2 bases and J lost 3 bases. The CDR3 has 14 residues. The germline CDR1 and CDR2 sequences are MDHEN and SYDVKM.

This clonotype has ten or more counts. This chain joins TRBV5-4 and TRBJ2-2, with 14 bases aligning to TRBD2. There are 17 residues in the CDR3. V was clipped by 4 bases and J by 4 bases; unmatched bases: 6. The germline gives CDR1 SGHNT, CDR2 YYREEE (reference sequence). The CDR3 here is CASSMGLAGASTGELFF. In DNA, the CDR3 is TGTGCCAGCAGCATGGGACTAGCGGGAGCTAGCACCGGGGAGCTGTTTTTT.

This clonotype has ten or more counts. V and J are TRBV29-1 and TRBJ2-5, with 9 bases matching TRBD1. The CDR3 is 12 residues long. With V trimmed by 6 bases and J by 5 bases, 4 bases remained unmatched. Germline V gives CDR1 SQVTM, CDR2 ANQGSEA. As DNA, the CDR3 is TGCAGCGTCTTTGGACAGGGGGAGACCCAGTACTTC. This encodes CSVFGQGETQYF.

The table lists this clonotype with a few counts. V and J are TRBV20-1 and TRBJ2-4, with 16 bases identical to TRBD2. CDR1 is DFQATT and CDR2 is SNEGSKA in the germline V gene (reference sequence). The CDR3 runs to 13 residues. The CDR3 region is CGGTSGRAGIQYF. Written as DNA, the CDR3 is TGCGGTGGGACTAGCGGGAGGGCGGGCATTCAGTACTTC.

The chain has TRBV7-6 and TRBJ2-5, with 10 bases aligning to TRBD1. The V gene end was trimmed by 3 bases and the J gene end by 4 bases; junction bases not matched to a gene: 5. From germline, CDR1 is SGHVS and CDR2 FNYEAQ. The CDR3 runs 15 residues. CDR3 protein: CASSFGTGEAETQYF. In DNA, the CDR3 is TGTGCCAGCAGCTTTGGGACAGGGGAGGCAGAGACCCAGTACTTC. Combining the CDR3 with reference TRBV7-6 and TRBJ2-5 gives the whole variable domain GAGVSQSPRYKVTKRGQDVALRCDPISGHVSLYWYRQALGQGPEFLTYFNYEAQQDKSGLPNDRFSAERPEGSISTLTIQRTEQRDSAMYRCASSFGTGEAETQYFGPGTRLLVL.

The chain has TRBV5-1 and TRBJ2-1; 10 nucleotides align to TRBD2. Germline V lookup: CDR1 SGHRS, CDR2 YFSETQ. This CDR3 has 16 residues. V shed 0 bases and J 6 bases; nucleotides not matched to a gene: 6. CDR3 protein: CASSLGLSGRPNEQFF. CDR3 coding DNA: TGCGCCAGCAGCTTGGGGCTTAGCGGGAGGCCCAATGAGCAGTTCTTC.

This clonotype was detected a few times. The chain links TRBV20-1 to TRBJ1-1, with 7 bases fitting TRBD1. The CDR3 spans 13 residues. Germline trimming cut 3 bases from V and 11 bases from J; bases unmatched to any gene: 12. CDR1 is DFQATT, CDR2 SNEGSKA, per germline (reference sequence). Written as DNA, the CDR3 is TGCAGTGCTAGGGAGGAGGGGGCGCGAGAGGCTTTCTTT. Translation gives CSAREEGAREAFF.

CDR3 sequence: CASSFPNYSAEGEKLFF. DNA of the CDR3: TGTGCCAGCAGTTTCCCAAACTACTCAGCAGAAGGTGAAAAACTGTTTTTT. The rearrangement uses TRBV28 and TRBJ1-4; no definite D call. Trimming shortened V by 3 bases and J by 7 bases, and 21 bases separated the two germline ends. This CDR3 comprises 17 residues. Germline V CDR1 and CDR2: MDHEN, SYDVKM.

The sample holds a few counts of this clonotype. The gene calls are TRBV19 and TRBJ2-1; no firm D call. V was pared by 5 bases and J by 2 bases, with 10 bases between. The germline CDR1 and CDR2 sequences are LNHDA and SQIVND (reference sequence). The CDR3 is 14 residues long. CDR3 region: CASSRSGAYNEQFF. In DNA form, the CDR3 reads TGTGCCAGTAGTCGATCCGGTGCCTACAATGAGCAGTTCTTC.

This clonotype has at least ten counts. The chain combines TRBV18 with TRBJ2-5, with D unresolved. V shed 2 bases and J shed 3 bases, with 1 base lying between them. CDR1 and CDR2 (germline): KGHSH, LQKENI. CDR3 length: 11 residues. For the CDR3, the DNA is TGTGCCAGCTCACCAAAAGAGACCCAGTACTTC. This translates into CASSPKETQYF.